One and the same sample provided the 6 T cell receptor beta chains below, sequenced in a study of T cells after yellow fever vaccination. TCRdb processed the 5' RACE reads anew with MiXCR; each CDR3 protein has one entry. The sample contains 610,000 or so distinct CDR3 sequences, roughly 12% of which appear only once. Material: PBMCs, obtained on the day of the yellow fever booster vaccination. Receptors originate from a man aged 25-45 years who received the YFV17D yellow fever vaccine.

The chain uses TRBV4-3 and TRBJ2-7, with D unresolved. V lost 0 bases to trimming and J lost 2 bases, with 14 bases between them. Germline lookup yields CDR1 LGHNA and CDR2 YSLEER. The CDR3 consists of 16 residues. The CDR3 nucleotides are TGCGCCAGCAGCCAAGATCCGTTGGCAGGTCCCTACGAGCAGTACTTC. It specifies CASSQDPLAGPYEQYF.

V and J are TRBV5-1 and TRBJ2-7; possibly TRBD2 for D (6 bases). The V gene lost 0 bases and the J gene lost 2 bases, with 15 bases spanning the gap. The CDR3 spans 16 residues. From germline, CDR1 is SGHRS and CDR2 YFSETQ. CDR3 bases: TGCGCCAGCAGCTTGGGGTTCTTAGCGGAGGCCTACGAGCAGTACTTC. Encoded protein: CASSLGFLAEAYEQYF.

The chain links TRBV18 to TRBJ1-2; 9 bases fit TRBD1. The V gene end was trimmed by 0 bases and the J gene end by 0 bases; junction bases not matched to a gene: 8. The germline V gene has CDR1 KGHSH and CDR2 LQKENI. The CDR3 extends over 18 amino acids. Here the CDR3 reads CASSPPTGGPRPNYGYTF. In nucleotides, the CDR3 is TGTGCCAGCTCACCACCTACAGGGGGCCCTAGACCTAACTATGGCTACACCTTC.

The V call is TRBV6-2 or TRBV6-3, the J call TRBJ2-1, with 9 bases matching TRBD1. V trimming: 6 bases; J trimming: 4 bases; junction bases outside the gene matches: 10. Germline-derived CDR1 and CDR2 are MNHEY and SVGEGT. This CDR3 contains 16 residues. The CDR3 bases are TGTGCCAGCAGATATGCCGGGACAGGGAATTACAATGAGCAGTTCTTC. Residues: CASRYAGTGNYNEQFF.

The gene calls are TRBV25-1 and TRBJ2-3; D unclear. Trimming stripped 8 bases from V and 6 bases from J, with 9 bases between. Per the germline V gene, CDR1 is MGHDK and CDR2 is SYGVNS. This CDR3 is built from 11 residues. The CDR3 loop is CASAQLDTQYF. For the CDR3, the DNA is TGTGCCAGCGCGCAGCTGGATACGCAGTATTTT.

The CDR3 reads CASSLKELAGVDTQYF. The CDR3 nucleotides read TGTGCCAGCAGCTTAAAGGAGCTAGCGGGAGTAGATACGCAGTATTTT. The rearrangement links TRBV7-2 to TRBJ2-3; 10 nucleotides line up with TRBD2. CDR3 length: 16 residues. CDR1 is SGHTA, CDR2 FQGNSA, per germline. V was pared by 2 bases and J by 5 bases, with 7 bases of the junction left unmatched. Together with reference TRBV7-2 and TRBJ2-3, the CDR3 gives the full variable domain: GAGVSQSPSNKVTEKGKDVELRCDPISGHTALYWYRQSLGQGLEFLIYFQGNSAPDKSGLPSDRFSAERTGGSVSTLTIQRTQQEDSAVYLCASSLKELAGVDTQYFGPGTRLTVL.